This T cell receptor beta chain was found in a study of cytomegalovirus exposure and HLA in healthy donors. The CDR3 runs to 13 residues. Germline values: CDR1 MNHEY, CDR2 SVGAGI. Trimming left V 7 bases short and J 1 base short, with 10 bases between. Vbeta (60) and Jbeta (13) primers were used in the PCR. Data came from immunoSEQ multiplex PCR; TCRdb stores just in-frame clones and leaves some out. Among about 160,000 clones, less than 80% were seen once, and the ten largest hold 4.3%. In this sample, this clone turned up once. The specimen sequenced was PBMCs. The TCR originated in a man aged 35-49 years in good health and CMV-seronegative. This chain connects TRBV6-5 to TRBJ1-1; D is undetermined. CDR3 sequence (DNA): TGTGCCAGCACCCAGAGGGCGAACACTGAAGCTTTCTTT. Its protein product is CASTQRANTEAFF.